A selection of T cell receptor beta chains follows, all from one sample in a study of human T cells and chemical hapten exposure. TCRdb reprocessed the RACE reads via MiXCR and lists one record per CDR3 protein. Among 85,000 to 100,000 distinct CDR3 sequences, more than 10% were seen once, and the ten largest hold under 4%. The sample in question was whole blood, obtained in connection with sensitization to the hapten diphenylcyclopropenone (DPC). Receptor source: an older woman with alopecia areata. Some clones in this sample may be carry-over from other donors' samples. CDR3s include the opening cysteine and the closing phenylalanine or tryptophan. The D gene is left open where the match is weak. Only some rows state a clone size, as once, few, many or a class for expanded clones.

V gene: TRBV11-2
clone size: .
D gene: TRBD1
J gene: TRBJ2-5
CDR3 DNA: TGTGCCAGCAGCTTCGGGACAGGATCAGAGACCCAGTACTTC
CDR3 protein: CASSFGTGSETQYF

V gene: TRBV3-1
clone size: many
D gene: TRBD2
J gene: TRBJ2-4
CDR3 DNA: TGTGCCAGCAGCCCTCGACTAGCGGGGCCGGTTCGGGCCAAAAACATTCAGTACTTC
CDR3 protein: CASSPRLAGPVRAKNIQYF

V gene: TRBV10-2
clone size: few
D gene: .
J gene: TRBJ1-1
CDR3 DNA: TGCGCCAGCGTCAGCATGAACACTGAAGCTTTCTTT
CDR3 protein: CASVSMNTEAFF

V gene: TRBV6-1
clone size: many
D gene: TRBD1
J gene: TRBJ1-4
CDR3 DNA: TGTGCCATGGCACGGGACAGGGCGGATGAAAAACTGTTTTTT
CDR3 protein: CAMARDRADEKLFF

V gene: TRBV6-6
clone size: few
D gene: TRBD1
J gene: TRBJ1-6
CDR3 DNA: TGTGCCAGCAATTACAGGGGTTCACCCCTCCACTTT
CDR3 protein: CASNYRGSPLHF

V gene: TRBV2
clone size: .
D gene: .
J gene: TRBJ2-2
CDR3 DNA: TGTGCCAGCAACCAGGGTGCCGGGGAGCTGTTTTTT
CDR3 protein: CASNQGAGELFF

V gene: TRBV12-3/TRBV12-4
clone size: .
D gene: .
J gene: TRBJ1-1
CDR3 DNA: TGTGCCAGCAGCCCCTCGGCCTTCCCGAACACTGAAGCTTTCTTT
CDR3 protein: CASSPSAFPNTEAFF

V gene: TRBV1
clone size: many
D gene: .
J gene: TRBJ2-4
CDR3 DNA: TGCACCAGCAGCCCGAGGAGGGGAATAGCCAAAAACATTCAGTACTTC
CDR3 protein: CTSSPRRGIAKNIQYF

V gene: TRBV20-1
clone size: many
D gene: TRBD1
J gene: TRBJ1-4
CDR3 DNA: TGCAGTGCTAGCCGCCCCGGGCTATTGGACAGGGGGCGTGAAAAACTGTTTTTT
CDR3 protein: CSASRPGLLDRGREKLFF

V gene: TRBV5-1
clone size: .
D gene: .
J gene: TRBJ2-1
CDR3 DNA: TGCGCCAGCAGCTCTGGGGAGGCCTGCAATGAGCAGTTCTTC
CDR3 protein: CASSSGEACNEQFF

V gene: TRBV2
clone size: .
D gene: TRBD1
J gene: TRBJ2-4
CDR3 DNA: TGTGCCAGCAGTCAGACGACAGGGGAGGACATTCAGTACTTC
CDR3 protein: CASSQTTGEDIQYF

V gene: TRBV11-2
clone size: .
D gene: .
J gene: TRBJ2-7
CDR3 DNA: TGTGCCAGCAGCTTCGGGCAGGACCCCCACGAGCAGTACTTC
CDR3 protein: CASSFGQDPHEQYF

V gene: TRBV6-5
clone size: few
D gene: .
J gene: TRBJ1-2
CDR3 DNA: TGTGCCAGCAGTTACTCGGCCAGGACGGCGAGAGGCTACACCTTC
CDR3 protein: CASSYSARTARGYTF

V gene: TRBV5-1
clone size: many
D gene: TRBD1
J gene: TRBJ2-7
CDR3 DNA: TGCGCCAGCAGCCTACCGGGACAGGATTCAATCCAGTACTTC
CDR3 protein: CASSLPGQDSIQYF

V gene: TRBV2
clone size: .
D gene: .
J gene: TRBJ2-7
CDR3 DNA: TGTGCCAGCAGGCTAAGCTACGAGCAGTACTTC
CDR3 protein: CASRLSYEQYF

V gene: TRBV11-2
clone size: few
D gene: .
J gene: TRBJ2-3
CDR3 DNA: TGTGCCAGCAGCCTACTTTCAGGGCTCAGCACAGATACGCAGTATTTT
CDR3 protein: CASSLLSGLSTDTQYF

V gene: TRBV18
clone size: many
D gene: .
J gene: TRBJ1-4
CDR3 DNA: TGTGCCAGCTCACGGGGCCGGGCCAGTAATGAAAAACTGTTTTTT
CDR3 protein: CASSRGRASNEKLFF

V gene: TRBV11-3
clone size: many
D gene: .
J gene: TRBJ2-2
CDR3 DNA: TGTGCCAGCAGCTCCCGTGGAACGAACACCGGGGAGCTGTTTTTT
CDR3 protein: CASSSRGTNTGELFF

V gene: TRBV30
clone size: .
D gene: .
J gene: TRBJ1-3
CDR3 DNA: TGTGCCTGTGAAGCTGGAAACACCATATATTTT
CDR3 protein: CACEAGNTIYF

V gene: TRBV3-1
clone size: .
D gene: .
J gene: TRBJ1-5
CDR3 DNA: TGTGCCAGCAGCCAAGGAAACTACCATCAGCCCCAGCATTTT
CDR3 protein: CASSQGNYHQPQHF

V gene: TRBV21-1
clone size: few
D gene: .
J gene: TRBJ1-1
CDR3 DNA: TGTGCCAGCAGCACAGGACAGGGTGATTATGCTTTCTTT
CDR3 protein: CASSTGQGDYAFF

V gene: TRBV4-1
clone size: few
D gene: TRBD1
J gene: TRBJ2-7
CDR3 DNA: TGCGCCAGCAGCAAGGGACAGGGAACCTACGAGCAGTACTTC
CDR3 protein: CASSKGQGTYEQYF

V gene: TRBV29-1
clone size: few
D gene: TRBD1
J gene: TRBJ2-7
CDR3 DNA: TGCAGCGTTGAGATACAGGGGGGCAACGAGCAGTACTTC
CDR3 protein: CSVEIQGGNEQYF

V gene: TRBV7-2
clone size: many
D gene: .
J gene: TRBJ2-5
CDR3 DNA: TGTGCCAGCAGCTTTGGCGGCCAAGAGACCCAGTACTTC
CDR3 protein: CASSFGGQETQYF

V gene: TRBV11-2
clone size: many
D gene: .
J gene: TRBJ2-5
CDR3 DNA: TGTGCCAGCAGCTTATCTTATGTGCGCCGAGAGACCCAGTACTTC
CDR3 protein: CASSLSYVRRETQYF

V gene: TRBV6-1
clone size: many
D gene: .
J gene: TRBJ2-2
CDR3 DNA: TGTGCCAGCAGTGCCAGGGAAAACACCGGGGAGCTGTTTTTT
CDR3 protein: CASSARENTGELFF

V gene: TRBV20-1
clone size: many
D gene: .
J gene: TRBJ1-2
CDR3 DNA: TGCCGGAGGATTAACTATGGCTACACCTTC
CDR3 protein: CRRINYGYTF

V gene: TRBV20-1
clone size: few
D gene: TRBD1
J gene: TRBJ1-2
CDR3 DNA: TGCAGTGCTAGAGATCTATCACAGGGGCGAGCCTTCTATGGCTACACCTTC
CDR3 protein: CSARDLSQGRAFYGYTF

V gene: TRBV28
clone size: few
D gene: TRBD2
J gene: TRBJ2-2
CDR3 DNA: TGTGCCAGCAGTTGGGGCTCGCTCGGGGGGAATACCGGGGAGCTGTTTTTT
CDR3 protein: CASSWGSLGGNTGELFF

V gene: TRBV20-1
clone size: many
D gene: TRBD2
J gene: TRBJ2-5
CDR3 DNA: TGCAGTGCTAGAGAAACTAGCGGGGGGCCGGAACCCCAAGAGACCCAGTACTTC
CDR3 protein: CSARETSGGPEPQETQYF

V gene: TRBV10-3
clone size: many
D gene: .
J gene: TRBJ1-5
CDR3 DNA: TGTGCCATCACTCACGACAGAGGGGGAAATCAGCCCCAGCATTTT
CDR3 protein: CAITHDRGGNQPQHF

V gene: TRBV7-2
clone size: many
D gene: TRBD1
J gene: TRBJ2-6
CDR3 DNA: TGTGCCAGCAGCCTACGACAGGGAGGGGCCAACGTCCTGACTTTC
CDR3 protein: CASSLRQGGANVLTF

V gene: TRBV9
clone size: .
D gene: .
J gene: TRBJ2-3
CDR3 DNA: TGTGACAGCAGCGTCGGGACTCAAGATACGCAGTATTTT
CDR3 protein: CDSSVGTQDTQYF

V gene: TRBV4-1
clone size: .
D gene: .
J gene: TRBJ2-7
CDR3 DNA: TGCGCCAGCAGCCAAGTGGTTAATGTCTACGAGCAGTACTTC
CDR3 protein: CASSQVVNVYEQYF

V gene: TRBV12-3/TRBV12-4
clone size: many
D gene: .
J gene: TRBJ1-6
CDR3 DNA: TGTGCCAGCAGTTTAGTAGCAGGGGTTATATCCTATAATTCACCCCTCCACTTT
CDR3 protein: CASSLVAGVISYNSPLHF

V gene: TRBV15
clone size: .
D gene: .
J gene: TRBJ2-7
CDR3 DNA: TGTGCCACCAGCAGAGATCCGGACGGGGCATACGAGCAGTACTTC
CDR3 protein: CATSRDPDGAYEQYF

V gene: TRBV11-2
clone size: many
D gene: TRBD1
J gene: TRBJ2-5
CDR3 DNA: TGTGCCAGCAGCCGCAGGACAGGGCGCCAAGAGACCCAGTACTTC
CDR3 protein: CASSRRTGRQETQYF

V gene: TRBV20-1
clone size: many
D gene: .
J gene: TRBJ1-5
CDR3 DNA: TGCAGTGCCTGGACGGGTCCTATATGGTATAGCAATCAGCCCCAGCATTTT
CDR3 protein: CSAWTGPIWYSNQPQHF

V gene: TRBV19
clone size: few
D gene: .
J gene: TRBJ1-5
CDR3 DNA: TGTGCCAGTACCTATCGTACGGCTAATCAGCCCCAGCATTTT
CDR3 protein: CASTYRTANQPQHF

V gene: TRBV2
clone size: few
D gene: TRBD1
J gene: TRBJ1-5
CDR3 DNA: TGTGCCAGCAATCAGGGGGCAGGCAATCAGCCCCAGCATTTT
CDR3 protein: CASNQGAGNQPQHF

V gene: TRBV7-9
clone size: .
D gene: .
J gene: TRBJ1-5
CDR3 DNA: TGTGCCAGCAGCTTAGAAGTTTCCCAGCCCCAGCATTTT
CDR3 protein: CASSLEVSQPQHF

V gene: TRBV9
clone size: .
D gene: .
J gene: TRBJ1-2
CDR3 DNA: TGTGCCAGCAGCGTAGCACCGGGGCCGGGCTATGGCTACACCTTC
CDR3 protein: CASSVAPGPGYGYTF

V gene: TRBV5-4
clone size: many
D gene: .
J gene: TRBJ1-1
CDR3 DNA: TGTGCCAGCAGCTTGTCCGCGTCCCGCGGGACTGAAGCTTTCTTT
CDR3 protein: CASSLSASRGTEAFF